This is a list of T cell receptor beta chains from one sample in a study of blood T cell repertoires in COVID-19. TCRdb keeps only in-frame clones here, not all; method: immunoSEQ multiplex PCR. The sample carries about 70,000 clones, around 75% recorded once. Material for sequencing was peripheral blood. These receptors were taken from a man between 70 and 80 years old with acute or convalescent COVID-19. Both conserved end residues are part of each CDR3. The D gene is left open where the match is weak. Only some rows state a clone size, as once, few, many or a class for expanded clones.

j_call | v_call | d_call | clone_size | cdr3_aa | cdr3_nt
TRBJ2-7 | TRBV19 | . | . | CASSIVAGRYEQYF | TGTGCCAGTAGTATAGTTGCGGGGAGGTACGAGCAGTACTTC
TRBJ2-7 | TRBV5-1 | TRBD1 | . | CASSSGQPPYEQYF | TGCGCCAGCAGCTCGGGACAGCCTCCCTACGAGCAGTACTTC
TRBJ2-1 | TRBV3-1/TRBV3-2 | . | . | CASSGGWSYNEQFF | TGTGCCAGCAGCGGAGGGTGGTCCTACAATGAGCAGTTCTTC
TRBJ1-3 | TRBV11-2 | TRBD1 | . | CASSAGTGAGNTIYF | TGTGCCAGCAGCGCCGGGACAGGGGCTGGAAACACCATATATTTT
TRBJ1-5 | TRBV19 | . | . | CASSTTAGGQHF | TGTGCCAGTAGTACGACCGCCGGAGGCCAGCATTTT
TRBJ1-3 | TRBV6-5 | . | few | CASSYVGGSGNTIYF | TGTGCCAGCAGTTACGTGGGGGGCTCTGGAAACACCATATATTTT
TRBJ2-4 | TRBV28 | . | . | CAITGGGEYIQYF | TGTGCCATTACGGGCGGGGGCGAATACATTCAGTACTTC
TRBJ1-2 | TRBV30 | TRBD1 | . | CAWSLLPAEGQGVIAGYTF | TGTGCCTGGAGTCTCCTACCCGCCGAGGGGCAGGGGGTTATAGCTGGCTACACCTTC
TRBJ2-5 | TRBV7-2 | TRBD2 | . | CASSFTSGRFQETQYF | TGTGCCAGCAGCTTTACTAGCGGGCGCTTCCAAGAGACCCAGTACTTC
TRBJ1-2 | TRBV2 | TRBD1 | . | CASQFQGGVFGYTF | TGTGCCAGCCAATTTCAAGGGGGCGTCTTTGGCTACACCTTC
TRBJ2-7 | TRBV19 | TRBD1 | few | CASSIYPGTGYEQYF | TGTGCCAGTAGTATCTATCCCGGGACAGGCTACGAGCAGTACTTC
TRBJ2-2 | TRBV5-1 | . | few | CASSGTTTNTGELFF | TGCGCCAGCAGCGGTACGACAACGAACACCGGGGAGCTGTTTTTT
TRBJ1-5 | TRBV10-2 | TRBD1 | . | CASRDSHQPQHF | TGCGCCAGCCGGGACAGCCATCAGCCCCAGCATTTT
TRBJ1-6 | TRBV28 | TRBD1 | . | CASSSRQGYNSPLHF | TGTGCCAGCAGTTCCAGACAGGGTTATAATTCACCCCTCCACTTT
TRBJ1-2 | TRBV20-1 | . | once | CSARLGGYTF | TGCAGTGCTAGACTTGGCGGCTACACCTTC
TRBJ2-2 | TRBV7-9 | . | few | CASSLEEVLTGELFF | TGTGCCAGCAGCTTAGAGGAGGTCCTCACCGGGGAGCTGTTTTTT
TRBJ2-1 | TRBV28 | . | . | CASRGGGGLFYNEQFF | TGTGCCAGCAGGGGGGGCGGGGGCCTCTTCTACAATGAGCAGTTCTTC
TRBJ1-2 | TRBV28 | TRBD1 | . | CASSFPTGGSGYTF | TGTGCCAGCAGTTTCCCAACAGGGGGCTCTGGCTACACCTTC
TRBJ1-5 | TRBV15 | . | once | CATSRDLGLNQPQHF | TGTGCCACCAGCAGAGATCTGGGGCTGAATCAGCCCCAGCATTTT
TRBJ2-7 | TRBV27 | TRBD1 | once | CASSLVGTGVRYEQYF | TGTGCCAGCAGTTTAGTGGGGACAGGGGTTCGGTACGAGCAGTACTTC
TRBJ2-2 | TRBV9 | TRBD2 | . | CASSVEGGSLSTGELFF | TGTGCCAGCAGCGTTGAGGGAGGGTCCTTGTCCACCGGGGAGCTGTTTTTT
TRBJ2-1 | TRBV19 | . | few | CASSFSRNEQFF | TGTGCCAGTAGTTTCTCACGGAATGAGCAGTTCTTC
TRBJ1-6 | TRBV28 | TRBD1 | . | CASSPPTGSSWSPLHF | TGTGCCAGCAGCCCCCCGACAGGGAGTAGTTGGTCACCCCTCCACTTT
TRBJ1-1 | TRBV5-1 | . | . | CASSLVRGLGTEAFF | TGCGCCAGCAGCTTGGTGCGGGGTCTAGGGACTGAAGCTTTCTTT
TRBJ1-1 | TRBV21-1 | . | . | CASREPGKNTEAFF | TGTGCCAGCAGAGAGCCGGGGAAGAACACTGAAGCTTTCTTT
TRBJ2-3 | TRBV4-1 | . | once | CASSNRPEEDTQYF | TGCGCCAGCAGCAACCGACCCGAGGAAGATACGCAGTATTTT
TRBJ1-5 | TRBV28 | . | . | CASSFGAMDFEPQHF | TGTGCCAGCAGTTTCGGAGCTATGGATTTTGAGCCCCAGCATTTT
TRBJ1-2 | TRBV19 | . | many | CASRQSQGWNYGYTF | TGTGCCAGTAGGCAGTCACAGGGATGGAACTATGGCTACACCTTC
TRBJ2-1 | TRBV15 | TRBD2 | . | CATSLTENSGRSNEQFF | TGTGCCACCAGCCTGACCGAGAATAGCGGGAGAAGTAATGAGCAGTTCTTC
TRBJ2-1 | TRBV10-3 | . | few | CAISTQLQGYNEQFF | TGTGCCATCAGTACACAACTACAGGGCTACAATGAGCAGTTCTTC
TRBJ2-5 | TRBV21-1 | . | . | CASSKVAGPGGQETQYF | TGTGCCAGCAGCAAAGTGGCGGGACCCGGGGGACAAGAGACCCAGTACTTC
TRBJ1-3 | TRBV9 | . | . | CASSPSGPSGNTIYF | TGTGCCAGCAGCCCTAGCGGACCTTCTGGAAACACCATATATTTT
TRBJ2-7 | TRBV4-2 | TRBD1 | . | CASSQTRDSLYEQYF | TGTGCCAGCAGCCAAACCCGGGACAGCCTCTACGAGCAGTACTTC
TRBJ2-4 | TRBV12-2 | . | . | CASRLETGGRAVTKNIQYF | TGTGCAAGTCGCTTAGAGACTGGCGGGAGGGCCGTAACCAAAAACATTCAGTACTTC
TRBJ2-5 | TRBV28 | TRBD2 | . | CASSLSLAGGVETQYF | TGTGCCAGCAGTTTAAGTCTAGCGGGAGGGGTGGAGACCCAGTACTTC
TRBJ1-2 | TRBV7-3 | . | few | CASSLSKGNYGYTF | TGTGCCAGCAGCTTAAGCAAGGGGAACTATGGCTACACCTTC
TRBJ2-2 | TRBV11-1 | TRBD1 | few | CASSTDRGNTGELFF | TGTGCCAGCAGCACGGACAGGGGTAACACCGGGGAGCTGTTTTTT
TRBJ2-7 | TRBV5-1 | TRBD2 | . | CASSLDGRAMEQYF | TGCGCCAGCAGCTTGGACGGGAGGGCCATGGAGCAGTACTTC
TRBJ2-7 | TRBV7-6 | . | few | CASSRDSLGEQYF | TGTGCCAGCAGTCGGGACTCCCTCGGCGAGCAGTACTTC
TRBJ2-5 | TRBV2 | . | . | CASRDGQHQETQYF | TGTGCCAGCAGGGACGGACAACACCAAGAGACCCAGTACTTC
TRBJ2-3 | TRBV9 | TRBD2 | . | CASSHWTSGRFSSTDTQYF | TGTGCCAGCAGCCATTGGACTAGCGGGAGATTTTCTAGCACAGATACGCAGTATTTT
TRBJ2-7 | TRBV5-4 | TRBD1 | . | CASSPGQRKTYEQYF | TGTGCCAGCAGCCCGGGACAGCGCAAGACCTACGAGCAGTACTTC
TRBJ1-1 | TRBV3-1/TRBV3-2 | TRBD1 | few | CASSLRTGKFTEAFF | TGTGCCAGCAGCCTTCGGACAGGGAAGTTCACTGAAGCTTTCTTT
TRBJ2-7 | TRBV12-3/TRBV12-4 | . | . | CASSSTYEQYF | TGTGCCAGCAGTTCCACCTACGAGCAGTACTTC
TRBJ2-7 | TRBV6-1 | . | . | CASSEAWASYGYF | TGTGCCAGCAGTGAAGCCTGGGCGTCTTACGGCTATTTC
TRBJ1-5 | TRBV10-3 | . | . | CAISEYGQSNDNQPQHF | TGTGCCATCAGTGAGTATGGACAGAGTAACGACAATCAGCCCCAGCATTTT
TRBJ2-4 | TRBV7-9 | TRBD2 | . | CASSPRTSGRALAKNIQYF | TGTGCCAGCAGCCCCAGGACTAGCGGGAGGGCCCTAGCCAAAAACATTCAGTACTTC
TRBJ2-4 | TRBV18 | TRBD2 | . | CASSPTTGTSGSGAKNIQYF | TGTGCCAGCTCACCGACCACAGGAACTAGCGGGAGTGGGGCCAAAAACATTCAGTACTTC
TRBJ1-1 | TRBV19 | . | few | CASLRVGLNTEAFF | TGTGCCAGTCTCCGTGTGGGGCTGAACACTGAAGCTTTCTTT
TRBJ2-3 | TRBV9 | . | . | CASSAGGGPDTQYF | TGTGCCAGCAGCGCCGGAGGGGGCCCAGATACGCAGTATTTT
TRBJ1-6 | TRBV28 | TRBD1 | few | CASFGGQPNSPLHF | TGTGCCAGCTTTGGGGGACAGCCGAATTCACCCCTCCACTTT
TRBJ1-6 | TRBV7-2 | . | . | CASSLRQDGSPLHF | TGTGCCAGCAGCCTCCGACAGGACGGTTCACCCCTCCACTTT
TRBJ2-2 | TRBV15 | TRBD2 | . | CATSRDKSAGGGELFF | TGTGCCACCAGCAGAGATAAGAGCGCGGGGGGCGGGGAGCTGTTTTTT
TRBJ2-6 | TRBV5-1 | TRBD1 | few | CASAGDRGGSGANVLTF | TGCGCCAGCGCGGGGGACAGGGGAGGTTCTGGGGCCAACGTCCTGACTTTC
TRBJ2-7 | TRBV18 | TRBD2 | . | CASSPGLAGGGSYEQYF | TGTGCCAGCTCACCGGGACTAGCGGGAGGAGGCTCCTACGAGCAGTACTTC